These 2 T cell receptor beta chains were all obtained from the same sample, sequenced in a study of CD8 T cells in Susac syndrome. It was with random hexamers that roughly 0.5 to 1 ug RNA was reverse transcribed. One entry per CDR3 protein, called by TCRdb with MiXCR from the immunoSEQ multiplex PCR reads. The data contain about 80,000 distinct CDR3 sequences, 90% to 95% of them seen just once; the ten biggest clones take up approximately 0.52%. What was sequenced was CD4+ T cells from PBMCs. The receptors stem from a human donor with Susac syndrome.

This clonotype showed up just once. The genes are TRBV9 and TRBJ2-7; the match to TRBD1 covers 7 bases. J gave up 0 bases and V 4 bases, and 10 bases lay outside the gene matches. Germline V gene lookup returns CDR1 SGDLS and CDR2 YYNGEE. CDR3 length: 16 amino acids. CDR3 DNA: TGTGCCAGCAGCCCACGGGACAGCCCGAGCTCCTACGAGCAGTACTTC. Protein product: CASSPRDSPSSYEQYF.

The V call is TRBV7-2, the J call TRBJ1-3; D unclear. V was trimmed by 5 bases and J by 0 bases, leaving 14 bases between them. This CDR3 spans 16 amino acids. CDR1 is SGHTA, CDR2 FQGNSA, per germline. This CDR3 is CASSPRPLSSGNTIYF. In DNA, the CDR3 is TGTGCCAGCAGCCCTAGGCCGCTGAGCTCTGGAAACACCATATATTTT.